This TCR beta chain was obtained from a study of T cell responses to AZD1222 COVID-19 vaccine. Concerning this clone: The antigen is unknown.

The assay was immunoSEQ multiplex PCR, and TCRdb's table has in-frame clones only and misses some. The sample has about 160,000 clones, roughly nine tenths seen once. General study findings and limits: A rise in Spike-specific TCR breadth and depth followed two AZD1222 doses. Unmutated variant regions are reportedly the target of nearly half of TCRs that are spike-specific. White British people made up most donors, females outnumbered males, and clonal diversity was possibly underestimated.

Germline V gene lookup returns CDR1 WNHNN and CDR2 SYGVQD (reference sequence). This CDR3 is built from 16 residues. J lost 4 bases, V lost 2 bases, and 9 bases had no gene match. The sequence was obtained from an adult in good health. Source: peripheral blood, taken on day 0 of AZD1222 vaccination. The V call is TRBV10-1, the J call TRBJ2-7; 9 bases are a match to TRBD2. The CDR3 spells CASSENILAGPYEQYF. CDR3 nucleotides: TGCGCCAGCAGTGAGAACATCCTAGCGGGACCGTACGAGCAGTACTTC.